This T cell receptor (beta chain) was documented in a study of T cells in Graves' hyperthyroidism and ophthalmopathy. Study context: Peripheral blood samples were taken at initial diagnosis, prior to any treatment.

CDR3 length: 15 residues. The V gene's germline CDR1 is LNHDA and CDR2 SQIVND (reference sequence). The V gene lost 7 bases and the J gene lost 1 base, with 16 bases spanning the gap. Broader study findings: From stable hyperthyroidism, ophthalmopathy was set apart by a 13 V-J model.

TCR beta CDR3 sequences were amplified from RNA transcripts. Primed by the HTBI set, a first-round RT-PCR was run on the TCR CDR3. A single record per CDR3 protein comes from TCRdb applying MiXCR to the multiplex PCR reads. The table has around 400,000 distinct CDR3 sequences, 13% to 15% seen once; the top ten hold 15% to 20%. For this clonotype: Its antigen is not known.

Orbital computed tomography, thyroid ultrasound, serum thyroxine and TRAb, and clinical symptoms together informed the diagnoses. This sample holds PBMCs from about 10 ml fresh peripheral blood. What was sequenced was blood. The genes are TRBV19 and TRBJ2-5; D is possibly TRBD2 (6 bases). The clonotype originates from a woman aged 55 to 70 with Graves' ophthalmopathy. DNA for the CDR3: TGTGCCAGTACCCTCGTCCCGGGAGCCCAAGAGACCCAGTACTTC. Translating it yields CASTLVPGAQETQYF.